Below, 23 T cell receptor beta chains from the same sample are listed, as sequenced in a study of neurological immune-mediated disorders. TCRdb reprocessed the 5' RACE reads via MiXCR and lists one record per CDR3 protein. The table includes roughly 40,000 distinct CDR3 sequences, 2% to 2.5% detected once. The sample consisted of PBMCs. These receptors originate from a man aged 50 or older with multiple sclerosis.

This clonotype was seen ten or more times. The V and J genes are TRBV29-1 and TRBJ2-5; D unresolved. V was trimmed by 4 bases and J by 2 bases, leaving 8 bases between them. Germline V CDR1 and CDR2: SQVTM, ANQGSEA. CDR3 size: 12 residues. CDR3 nucleotides: TGCAGCGTTGTAGGGCTTCAAGAGACCCAGTACTTC. This translates into CSVVGLQETQYF.

This clonotype appeared many times. The chain has TRBV7-2 and TRBJ1-5; 7 nucleotides agree with TRBD1. The CDR3 spans 14 residues. Germline trimming cut 3 bases from V and 3 bases from J; bases unmatched to any gene: 2. Germline V CDR1 and CDR2: SGHTA, FQGNSA. The CDR3 nucleotides read TGTGCCAGCAGCTTCGACAGGGACAATCAGCCCCAGCATTTT. Its translation: CASSFDRDNQPQHF.

This clonotype was counted ten times or more. The J gene is TRBJ2-5, the V gene TRBV15, with D tentatively TRBD1 (6 bases). This CDR3 has 15 amino acids. With 1 base removed from V and 3 bases from J, the gap between germline ends came to 12 bases. Per germline, CDR1 LNHNV and CDR2 YYDKDF (reference sequence). The CDR3 nucleotides read TGTGCCACCAGCAGAGGCCGGGACAACGAAGAGACCCAGTACTTC. Translating gives CATSRGRDNEETQYF.

This clonotype was observed at least ten times. The chain is built from TRBV12-3 or TRBV12-4 and TRBJ1-1; D is uncertain. The CDR3 runs 11 residues. V shed 2 bases and J shed 10 bases, with 8 bases lying between them. CDR3 nucleotides: TGTGCCAGCAGTTTAAGTGGGTTAGCTTTCTTT. Translation gives CASSLSGLAFF.

This clonotype has a count of ten or more. The chain recombines TRBV5-1 with TRBJ1-2; D not resolved. V shed 5 bases and J shed 8 bases, with 16 bases lying between them. The CDR3 consists of 13 residues. Germline V lookup: CDR1 SGHRS, CDR2 YFSETQ. CDR3 DNA: TGCGCCAGCAGAGAGGATGAAGGTTGGGGCTACACCTTC. It specifies CASREDEGWGYTF.

This clonotype came up many times. The chain carries TRBV18 and TRBJ2-2; 7 bases map to TRBD1. Germline CDR1 is KGHSH and CDR2 is LQKENI. The CDR3 totals 18 residues. J was trimmed by 1 base and V by 2 bases; bases with no gene match: 10. CDR3 nucleotide sequence: TGTGCCAGCTCACCAAATGGGATGACAGGGCGGAACACCGGGGAGCTGTTTTTT. As protein: CASSPNGMTGRNTGELFF.

This clonotype occurred many times. The rearrangement joins TRBV9 to TRBJ2-2, with 8 bases aligning to TRBD1. The V segment lost 1 base and the J segment 4 bases; nucleotides outside the gene matches: 6. Germline CDR1 is SGDLS and CDR2 is YYNGEE. This CDR3 comprises 16 residues. The CDR3 bases are TGTGCCAGCAGCGTACGAGGACAGGGTACCACCGGGGAGCTGTTTTTT. It codes for CASSVRGQGTTGELFF.

This clonotype has ten or more counts. The chain carries TRBV11-2 and TRBJ2-7; either TRBD1 or TRBD2 may fit D (5 bases each). V gave up 5 bases and J gave up 5 bases, with 19 bases separating them. The CDR3 is made up of 15 amino acids. Germline V gene sequence: CDR1 SGHAT, CDR2 FQNNGV. The CDR3: CASSRAVGGIDEQYF. As DNA, the CDR3 is TGTGCCAGCAGCCGGGCAGTTGGGGGAATCGACGAGCAGTACTTC.

In this sample, this clonotype turned up many times. The chain joins TRBV9 to TRBJ2-1; 11 bases are a match to TRBD2. CDR1 and CDR2 (germline): SGDLS, YYNGEE. The CDR3 sequence is 15 residues long. With V trimmed by 0 bases and J by 7 bases, 3 bases remained unmatched. The CDR3 region has the DNA TGTGCCAGCAGCGTAGAAGCTAGCGGGGGGAATGAGCAGTTCTTC. Protein product: CASSVEASGGNEQFF.

This clonotype has ten or more counts. This chain connects TRBV29-1 to TRBJ1-1, with 7 bases matching TRBD1. Germline V lookup: CDR1 SQVTM, CDR2 ANQGSEA. The CDR3 length is 13 residues. V gave up 5 bases and J gave up 2 bases; unmatched junction bases: 5. The CDR3 DNA reads TGCAGCGTTACGGACAGGATTAACACTGAAGCTTTCTTT. Protein product: CSVTDRINTEAFF.

For this clonotype: A much larger clone differs by one base, so this may be a read error. This CDR3 fails to terminate in the conserved phenylalanine or tryptophan, so it likely reflects a read error. This chain connects TRBV27 to TRBJ1-5; 7 nucleotides align to TRBD1. V shed 4 bases and J 7 bases; nucleotides not matched to a gene: 4. From germline, CDR1 is MNHEY and CDR2 SMNVEV (reference sequence). The CDR3 is made up of 13 amino acids. In DNA form, the CDR3 reads TGTGCCAGCAGTTGGGACAGCAGACAGCCCCAGCATTGT. Residues: CASSWDSRQPQHC.

This clonotype was recorded many times. The chain uses TRBV29-1 and TRBJ2-2; 9 bases are shared with TRBD2. J was trimmed by 6 bases and V by 3 bases; bases with no gene match: 5. The germline V gene has CDR1 SQVTM and CDR2 ANQGSEA. The CDR3 runs to 14 residues. The CDR3: CSVDSSGVAGELFF. The CDR3 bases are TGCAGCGTTGATTCTAGCGGGGTCGCCGGGGAGCTGTTTTTT.

This clonotype was found many times. V and J are TRBV7-9 and TRBJ2-7; D unresolved. The CDR3 consists of 13 residues. Looked up from germline, CDR1 is SEHNR and CDR2 is FQNEAQ (reference sequence). The germline V and J ends were trimmed by 7 bases and 3 bases, with 13 bases remaining between them. The CDR3 nucleotides read TGTGCCAGCACCCCCCCAGCGCGCTACGAGCAGTACTTC. This encodes CASTPPARYEQYF.

This clonotype was counted at least ten times. Here the CDR3 reads CASSQNRGRTEAFF. In DNA form, the CDR3 reads TGCGCCAGCAGCCAAAACAGGGGGCGAACTGAAGCTTTCTTT. This rearrangement joins TRBV5-1 to TRBJ1-1; 9 nucleotides match TRBD1. Germline V gives CDR1 SGHRS, CDR2 YFSETQ. V lost 4 bases, J lost 5 bases, and 6 bases stayed unmatched. The CDR3 totals 14 residues.

The sample holds many counts of this clonotype. This rearrangement joins TRBV6-6 to TRBJ1-4; D gene ambiguous. V lost 4 bases, J lost 0 bases, and 12 bases lay in between. Germline loops: CDR1 MNHNY, CDR2 SVGAGI (reference sequence). The CDR3 length is 16 residues. The CDR3 coding sequence is TGTGCCAGCAGTTCGACCGGGTCCTCAACTAATGAAAAACTGTTTTTT. Translation gives CASSSTGSSTNEKLFF.

At least ten counts were recorded for this clonotype. The chain's CDR3 is CASSPPDITDTQYF. As DNA, the CDR3 is TGTGCCAGCAGCCCTCCGGACATTACAGATACGCAGTATTTT. This chain links TRBV7-9 with TRBJ2-3; D possibly corresponds to TRBD1 (5 bases). V lost 5 bases, J lost 3 bases, and 12 bases lay in between. The CDR3 covers 14 residues. CDR1 is SEHNR and CDR2 is FQNEAQ in the germline V gene (reference sequence). The whole variable domain, filled in from reference TRBV7-9 and TRBJ2-3, reads DTGVSQNPRHKITKRGQNVTFRCDPISEHNRLYWYRQTLGQGPEFLTYFQNEAQLEKSRLLSDRFSAERPKGSFSTLEIQRTEQGDSAMYLCASSPPDITDTQYFGPGTRLTVL.

This clonotype occurred many times. This rearrangement joins TRBV7-9 to TRBJ1-5; 7 positions match TRBD1. The length of the CDR3 is 14 residues. J lost 4 bases, V lost 5 bases, and 5 bases had no gene match. Per the germline V gene, CDR1 is SEHNR and CDR2 is FQNEAQ (reference sequence). The CDR3 bases are TGTGCCAGCAGCGATATCAGGGGGAATCAGCCCCAGCATTTT. This sequence encodes CASSDIRGNQPQHF.

This clonotype was counted at least ten times. The genes are TRBV4-1 and TRBJ1-1; 7 nucleotides agree with TRBD1. J gave up 1 base and V 3 bases, and 5 bases lay outside the gene matches. Per the germline V gene, CDR1 is MGHRA and CDR2 is YSYEKL. The CDR3 spans 15 residues. In DNA form, the CDR3 reads TGCGCCAGCAGCCAGACAGGGATGAAGAACACTGAAGCTTTCTTT. It codes for CASSQTGMKNTEAFF.

This clonotype was detected many times. The genes are TRBV7-2 and TRBJ2-2; TRBD1 aligns across 7 bases. V shed 10 bases and J 0 bases; nucleotides not matched to a gene: 5. The CDR3 runs 14 residues. Germline CDR1 is SGHTA and CDR2 is FQGNSA. As DNA, the CDR3 is TGTGCCACCAAGGGGGCCACGAACACCGGGGAGCTGTTTTTT. This codes for CATKGATNTGELFF.

This clonotype was detected many times. The gene calls are TRBV3-1 and TRBJ1-2; D possibly corresponds to TRBD1 (6 bases). The CDR3 covers 11 residues. Germline-derived CDR1 and CDR2 are LGHDT and YNNKEL (reference sequence). With 4 bases removed from V and 9 bases from J, the gap between germline ends came to 9 bases. The CDR3 here is CASSLTGRYTF. The CDR3 nucleotides are TGTGCCAGCAGCCTCACAGGGCGCTACACCTTC. The full variable domain, rest sourced from reference TRBV3-1 and TRBJ1-2, is DTAVSQTPKYLVTQMGNDKSIKCEQNLGHDTMYWYKQDSKKFLKIMFSYNNKELIINETVPNRFSPKSPDKAHLNLHINSLELGDSAVYFCASSLTGRYTFGSGTRLTVV.

This clonotype was observed at least ten times. This chain links TRBV20-1 with TRBJ1-2; D may be TRBD1 (6 bases). The CDR3 sequence is 16 residues long. The ends were cut back, 2 bases at V and 4 bases at J, with 20 bases in the middle. Looked up from germline, CDR1 is DFQATT and CDR2 is SNEGSKA (reference sequence). The CDR3 nucleotides read TGCAGTGCTAGACCCACGGACAGCGCCCAAGTCTATGGCTACACCTTC. Translating it yields CSARPTDSAQVYGYTF.

This clonotype was counted ten times or more. V usage is TRBV7-2 and J usage is TRBJ1-2; TRBD1 might be the D (5 bases). Trimming left V 0 bases short and J 2 bases short, with 7 bases between. The CDR3 extends over 14 amino acids. Per the germline V gene, CDR1 is SGHTA and CDR2 is FQGNSA. CDR3: CASSLAKGNYGYTF. In DNA form, the CDR3 reads TGTGCCAGCAGCTTAGCAAAGGGGAACTATGGCTACACCTTC.

The rearrangement joins TRBV20-1 to TRBJ2-5; D not certain. V was shortened by 5 bases and J by 1 base, with 17 bases between the two germline ends. The CDR3 runs 15 residues. Germline values: CDR1 DFQATT, CDR2 SNEGSKA (reference sequence). CDR3 in amino acids: CSASLVGMGQETQYF. The CDR3 bases are TGCAGTGCTTCCCTGGTGGGGATGGGCCAAGAGACCCAGTACTTC.